Listed here is a single TCR beta chain. The data stem from a study of technical replicates of blood from several donors. Clones were read by immunoSEQ multiplex PCR, and TCRdb kept only the in-frame ones, dropping some. The sample yields 60,000 to 75,000 clones, approximately 87% seen once. This receptor was identified in a human donor in good health. Some clones in this sample may be carry-over from other donors' samples. The source material was PBMCs.

CDR3 region: CASSMGADYGYTF. The CDR3 DNA follows: TGTGCCAGTAGTATGGGTGCGGACTATGGCTACACCTTC. The chain recombines TRBV19 with TRBJ1-2; D remains ambiguous. Germline CDR1 LNHDA, CDR2 SQIVND (reference sequence). V lost 3 bases, J lost 3 bases, and 8 bases lay in between. This CDR3 contains 13 residues.